One sample yielded the 19 T cell receptor beta chains listed below, sequenced in a study of cytomegalovirus exposure and HLA in healthy donors. The PCR was carried out with 60 Vbeta primers and 13 Jbeta primers. TCRdb's copy holds only in-frame clones and misses some; the assay was immunoSEQ multiplex PCR. The sample holds 270,000 or so clones, 86% seen once. The specimen was PBMCs. The receptor source for this set is a man aged 35-49 years in good health and CMV-seropositive.

The chain is built from TRBV2 and TRBJ1-4, with D tentatively TRBD1 (6 bases). There are 14 residues in the CDR3. Looked up from germline, CDR1 is SNHLY and CDR2 is FYNNEI. Trimming pared 7 bases from V and 4 bases from J, leaving 13 bases between. The CDR3 region has the DNA TGTGCCAGCACTGGACAGTGGGGTAATGAAAAACTGTTTTTT. Translation gives CASTGQWGNEKLFF.

The chain recombines TRBV27 with TRBJ1-5; 10 nucleotides agree with TRBD1. Germline loops: CDR1 MNHEY, CDR2 SMNVEV (reference sequence). The CDR3 spans 15 residues. Trimming cost V 6 bases and J 5 bases; bases outside gene matches: 7. The CDR3 DNA is TGTGCCAGCAGAAAAACCGGGACAGGGGATCAGCCCCAGCATTTT. Protein: CASRKTGTGDQPQHF.

The chain has TRBV5-1 and TRBJ1-1; unclear D gene. Germline CDR1 is SGHRS and CDR2 is YFSETQ. The CDR3 totals 16 residues. Trimming cost V 3 bases and J 0 bases, with 15 bases left between them. CDR3 sequence: CASSYGLQSMNTEAFF. Here the CDR3 DNA reads TGCGCCAGCAGCTATGGCCTACAGTCCATGAACACTGAAGCTTTCTTT.

The rearrangement links TRBV9 to TRBJ2-7, with TRBD2 matching 7 bases. The CDR3 is made up of 16 amino acids. V lost 7 bases to trimming and J lost 0 bases; unmatched junction nucleotides: 13. Germline V gene lookup returns CDR1 SGDLS and CDR2 YYNGEE. The CDR3: CASDLEGLADSYEQYF. CDR3 nucleotide sequence: TGTGCCAGCGACTTAGAGGGGCTAGCGGACTCCTACGAGCAGTACTTC.

The V gene is TRBV2, the J gene TRBJ2-3; D may be TRBD1 (5 bases). The CDR3 is made up of 11 amino acids. V lost 6 bases and J 5 bases, leaving 6 bases between the germline ends. Germline lookup yields CDR1 SNHLY and CDR2 FYNNEI. The CDR3 loop is CASRTGDTQYF. For the CDR3, the DNA is TGTGCCAGCAGAACAGGAGATACGCAGTATTTT.

On this clone: The sample carries other DNA sequences with the same CDR3. The CDR3 coding sequence is TGCAGCGTTGAAGGCGGGGATGGCTACACCTTC. Protein sequence: CSVEGGDGYTF. The V call is TRBV29-1, the J call TRBJ1-2; D call uncertain. Germline assignment: CDR1 SQVTM and CDR2 ANQGSEA. Trimming pared 1 base from V and 6 bases from J, leaving 6 bases between. CDR3 size: 11 residues.

Ten or more counts support this clone. V and J are TRBV15 and TRBJ2-1; 13 nucleotides align to TRBD2. Losses at the gene ends were 4 bases for V and 12 bases for J; bases not matched to a gene: 6. Germline CDR1 and CDR2: LNHNV and YYDKDF (reference sequence). This CDR3 spans 14 amino acids. The CDR3 reads CATSKTSGGRGQFF. In DNA, the CDR3 is TGTGCCACCAGCAAGACTAGCGGGGGGCGGGGGCAGTTCTTC.

V usage is TRBV19 and J usage is TRBJ1-5; a weak D match, TRBD1 (5 bases). Looked up from germline, CDR1 is LNHDA and CDR2 is SQIVND (reference sequence). The CDR3 runs to 15 residues. V was trimmed by 3 bases and J by 0 bases, leaving 9 bases between them. CDR3 protein: CASSIRAHSNQPQHF. For the CDR3, the DNA is TGTGCCAGTAGTATCAGGGCCCATAGCAATCAGCCCCAGCATTTT.

The gene calls are TRBV18 and TRBJ2-5; D gene ambiguous. The germline gives CDR1 KGHSH, CDR2 LQKENI. Trimming pared 3 bases from V and 1 base from J, leaving 6 bases between. The length of the CDR3 is 13 residues. For the CDR3, the DNA is TGTGCCAGCTCACCCCGGGTCCAAGAGACCCAGTACTTC. It codes for CASSPRVQETQYF.

CDR3 sequence reads: CASSWGWGAFF. The CDR3 DNA is TGTGCCAGCAGCTGGGGCTGGGGAGCTTTCTTT. The chain recombines TRBV5-4 with TRBJ1-1; the D gene is possibly TRBD1 (5 bases). Between the trimmed V and J ends, which lost 3 bases and 10 bases, there was a span of 10 bases. The CDR3 has 11 residues. The germline V gene encodes CDR1 SGHNT and CDR2 YYREEE (reference sequence).

The chain employs TRBV18 and TRBJ2-2; tentative D call: TRBD2 (6 bases). The CDR3 has 14 residues. The germline CDR1 and CDR2 sequences are KGHSH and LQKENI. Deletions cut 4 bases from V and 5 bases from J, with 11 bases between. CDR3 bases: TGTGCCAGCTCACGGGACGCGGGGACCGGGGAGCTGTTTTTT. Translation gives CASSRDAGTGELFF.

This clone has a handful of counts. V usage is TRBV7-9 and J usage is TRBJ1-1, with TRBD1 as a possible D gene (6 bases). The ends were cut back, 8 bases at V and 6 bases at J, with 13 bases in the middle. Per germline, CDR1 SEHNR and CDR2 FQNEAQ (reference sequence). The CDR3 runs to 12 residues. For the CDR3, the DNA is TGTGCCAGCGGGGGCTACGAGGCTGAAGCTTTCTTT. Its translation is CASGGYEAEAFF. The full variable domain, with the rest looked up from reference TRBV7-9 and TRBJ1-1, is DTGVSQNPRHKITKRGQNVTFRCDPISEHNRLYWYRQTLGQGPEFLTYFQNEAQLEKSRLLSDRFSAERPKGSFSTLEIQRTEQGDSAMYLCASGGYEAEAFFGQGTRLTVV.

The chain is built from TRBV6-5 and TRBJ2-4, with D perhaps matching TRBD1 (6 bases). The CDR3 loop spans 14 amino acids. With 10 bases removed from V and 0 bases from J, the gap between germline ends came to 13 bases. In germline, CDR1 is MNHEY, CDR2 SVGAGI. The CDR3 reads CATNLGAAKNIQYF. CDR3 DNA sequence: TGTGCCACCAACCTGGGGGCAGCCAAAAACATTCAGTACTTC.

This chain connects TRBV11-3 to TRBJ2-1, with 8 bases aligning to TRBD1. In germline, CDR1 is SGHNT, CDR2 YENEEA. J gave up 4 bases and V 5 bases, and 4 bases lay outside the gene matches. The CDR3 is 14 amino acids. CDR3 region: CASSVQGEYNEQFF. CDR3 in DNA: TGTGCCAGCAGCGTACAGGGGGAATACAATGAGCAGTTCTTC.

This chain links TRBV2 with TRBJ2-4, with TRBD2 matching over 7 bases. V was pared by 6 bases and J by 0 bases, with 11 bases of the junction left unmatched. The germline V gene encodes CDR1 SNHLY and CDR2 FYNNEI. This CDR3 contains 17 residues. CDR3 sequence: CASSAGRGAVAKNIQYF. The CDR3 DNA reads as TGTGCCAGCAGCGCTGGGAGGGGAGCGGTAGCCAAAAACATTCAGTACTTC. The full variable domain, completed using reference TRBV2 and TRBJ2-4, is EPEVTQTPSHQVTQMGQEVILRCVPISNHLYFYWYRQILGQKVEFLVSFYNNEISEKSEIFDDQFSVERPDGSNFTLKIRSTKLEDSAMYFCASSAGRGAVAKNIQYFGAGTRLSVL.

This clone occurred once. The chain combines TRBV19 with TRBJ1-5, with TRBD1 as a possible D gene (6 bases). The V end lost 6 bases, the J end lost 6 bases, and 18 bases lay between the germline ends. CDR3 length: 15 amino acids. Germline V gene sequence: CDR1 LNHDA, CDR2 SQIVND (reference sequence). The CDR3 bases are TGTGCCAGTAGCATAAGGGGGGGGGAAGCTCAGCCCCAGCATTTT. It translates to CASSIRGGEAQPQHF.

The chain links TRBV7-3 to TRBJ2-7; 8 nucleotides agree with TRBD2. CDR1 and CDR2 from the germline V gene are SGHTA and FQGTGA. CDR3 length: 16 amino acids. V trimming: 2 bases; J trimming: 6 bases; junction bases outside the gene matches: 12. CDR3 coding DNA: TGTGCCAGCAGCTTAGGGGGGTTAGCGGGATCAGTCGAGCAGTACTTC. The encoded protein is CASSLGGLAGSVEQYF.

For this clone: One junction end does not reproduce the germline sequence, and a read error may be involved. The V gene is TRBV10-3, the J gene TRBJ1-1; D perhaps matches TRBD1 (5 bases). The CDR3 covers 15 residues. Per the germline V gene, CDR1 is ENHRY and CDR2 is SYGVKD. In DNA, the CDR3 is TGTGCCATCAGTCCAAATAAGGGACTGAACACCGAAGCTTTCTTT. Residues: CAISPNKGLNTEAFF.

The chain links TRBV5-6 to TRBJ1-5; TRBD1 matches at 9 bases. This CDR3 is 15 amino acids long. V dropped 1 base and J dropped 7; count of bases not matched to a gene: 6. From germline, CDR1 is SGHDT and CDR2 YYEEEE. The CDR3 bases are TGTGCCAGCAGCTTGAGGGGACAGGGTTACCAGCCCCAGCATTTT. Protein: CASSLRGQGYQPQHF.